The sequence of this T cell receptor (beta chain) was determined in a study of response to subunit inactivated influenza vaccine. Study outcomes and limitations: After each seasonal influenza vaccination, few new T cells are recruited, the authors suggested.

Many counts were recorded for this clonotype. Its antigen is unidentified. The V and J ends lost 7 bases and 4 bases respectively, with 16 bases between them. The length of the CDR3 is 14 residues. Germline assignment: CDR1 MDHEN and CDR2 SYDVKM. In TCRdb, the RT-PCR reads were re-called with MiXCR into one record per CDR3 protein. The sample holds approximately 490,000 distinct CDR3 sequences; about 7.2% are singletons and the top ten take about an eighth. This TCR was sampled from a man in his fifties or sixties who received an inactivated influenza vaccine. The sample here was PBMCs from blood, taken roughly 24 months after vaccination. J is TRBJ1-2 and V is TRBV28; D ambiguous. The CDR3 loop is CASNPVQARYGYTF. CDR3 nucleotides: TGTGCCAGCAATCCCGTCCAGGCCCGCTATGGCTACACCTTC.